A single sample is the source of the 21 T cell receptor beta chains below, sequenced in a study of T cells in Graves' hyperthyroidism and ophthalmopathy. Amplified regions were TCR beta CDR3 sequences from RNA transcripts. HTBI primers were used for first-round RT-PCR of the TCR CDR3. TCRdb re-derived calls from the multiplex PCR reads in MiXCR, one entry per CDR3 protein. This table holds more than 550,000 distinct CDR3 sequences, just under 45% found once. Sequenced input: peripheral blood or thyroid tissue (not recorded which). The origin of the receptors is an adult man with Graves' disease, either hyperthyroidism or ophthalmopathy (not recorded which).

This clonotype occurred many times. The chain employs TRBV24-1 and TRBJ2-5; perhaps TRBD1 as D (6 bases). Germline V gene lookup returns CDR1 KGHDR and CDR2 SFDVKD. The CDR3 is made up of 12 amino acids. V was shortened by 7 bases and J by 5 bases, with 10 bases between the two germline ends. The CDR3 spells CATRDSYETQYF. The CDR3 nucleotides are TGTGCCACCAGGGACAGCTACGAGACCCAGTACTTC.

V and J are TRBV7-9 and TRBJ1-1; D call uncertain. The V end lost 1 base, the J end lost 3 bases, and 12 bases lay between the germline ends. CDR1 and CDR2 (germline): SEHNR, FQNEAQ (reference sequence). CDR3 length: 15 residues. The CDR3 nucleotides read TGTGCCAGCAGCTTAGGGGTAGGGAGGGACACTGAAGCTTTCTTT. It yields the protein CASSLGVGRDTEAFF.

This clonotype appeared a few times. The DNA of the CDR3 is TGTGCCAGCAGCTCCCTTAGTACGGAAGAGCAGTACTTC. It encodes CASSSLSTEEQYF. The chain recombines TRBV5-8 with TRBJ2-7; no clear D gene. V lost 3 bases and J 7 bases, leaving 14 bases between the germline ends. CDR1 is SGHTS, CDR2 YDEGEE, per germline. There are 13 residues in the CDR3. Variable domain in full (rest from reference TRBV5-8 and TRBJ2-7): EAGVTQSPTHLIKTRGQQATLRCSPISGHTSVYWYQQALGLGLQFLLWYDEGEERNRGNFPPRFSGRQFPNYSSELNVNALELEDSALYLCASSSLSTEEQYFGPGTRLTVT.

Ten or more counts support this clonotype. J is TRBJ1-5 and V is TRBV7-3; D call uncertain. Trimming took off 6 bases at V and 5 bases at J, with 11 bases between the two ends. Per the germline V gene, CDR1 is SGHTA and CDR2 is FQGTGA. This CDR3 comprises 13 residues. The CDR3 protein is CASSSRRDQPQHF. CDR3 nucleotides: TGTGCCAGCAGTTCGAGGAGGGATCAGCCCCAGCATTTT.

This chain's CDR3 is CASSVVTGAPAFF. DNA of the CDR3: TGTGCCAGCAGCGTAGTAACAGGGGCCCCGGCTTTCTTT. This chain connects TRBV9 to TRBJ1-1; TRBD1 agrees at 7 bases. Germline loops: CDR1 SGDLS, CDR2 YYNGEE. V lost 0 bases and J lost 11; bases outside the gene matches: 7. The CDR3 is 13 residues long.

V usage is TRBV20-1 and J usage is TRBJ1-2, with a tentative D call TRBD1 (5 bases). Per germline, CDR1 DFQATT and CDR2 SNEGSKA (reference sequence). Trimming removed 0 bases from V and 7 bases from J, with 21 bases in between. CDR3 length: 16 amino acids. CDR3 bases: TGCAGTGCTAGAGATTTGAGACAGACCCATTCTAGTGGCTACACCTTC. Its protein is CSARDLRQTHSSGYTF.

For the CDR3, the DNA is TGCAGCGAAGGGTTTGGAAACACCATATATTTT. Residues: CSEGFGNTIYF. The rearrangement joins TRBV29-1 to TRBJ1-3; D is unresolved. Trimming took off 7 bases at V and 3 bases at J, with 7 bases between the two ends. The CDR3 consists of 11 residues. Germline loops: CDR1 SQVTM, CDR2 ANQGSEA.

This rearrangement joins TRBV25-1 to TRBJ1-6; D remains ambiguous. The V end was cut by 2 bases, the J end by 6 bases, with 8 bases between. Looked up from germline, CDR1 is MGHDK and CDR2 is SYGVNS. This CDR3 spans 14 amino acids. The CDR3 sequence is CASSEREGNSPLHF. The CDR3 bases are TGTGCCAGCAGTGAACGGGAGGGTAATTCACCCCTCCACTTT.

This chain joins TRBV7-2 and TRBJ1-5; D remains unclear. V lost 4 bases and J 14 bases, leaving 18 bases between the germline ends. There are 13 residues in the CDR3. The germline CDR1 and CDR2 sequences are SGHTA and FQGNSA. CDR3 DNA: TGTGCCAGCAGCTATAGCGGCGGACCCGACGAGCATTTT. Translation gives CASSYSGGPDEHF.

This clonotype was observed a single time. This chain connects TRBV15 to TRBJ1-5, with 7 bases identical to TRBD1. The V segment lost 5 bases and the J segment 7 bases; nucleotides outside the gene matches: 8. CDR1 and CDR2 (germline): LNHNV, YYDKDF (reference sequence). The length of the CDR3 is 14 residues. The CDR3 sequence is CATSPRQGAQPQHF. CDR3 nucleotides: TGTGCCACCAGCCCTCGACAGGGAGCACAGCCCCAGCATTTT.

This clonotype came up many times. The chain is built from TRBV29-1 and TRBJ1-3; no firm D call. CDR3 length equals 14 residues. Between the trimmed V and J ends, which lost 2 bases and 0 bases, there was a span of 8 bases. CDR1 and CDR2 (germline): SQVTM, ANQGSEA. The CDR3 nucleotides are TGCAGCGTTGAACCCGGAGACTCTGGAAACACCATATATTTT. Translating gives CSVEPGDSGNTIYF.

About this clonotype itself: Because the CDR3 is missing its conserved closing phenylalanine or tryptophan, this is likely a read error. V usage is TRBV15 and J usage is TRBJ1-6; unclear D gene. CDR3 length: 18 amino acids. The germline V gene has CDR1 LNHNV and CDR2 YYDKDF (reference sequence). Trimming took off 8 bases at V and 7 bases at J, with 27 bases between the two ends. The CDR3 bases are TGTGCCACCGAACCGAGCGGAGATTTTCGAGACCCGAATTCACCCCTCCACCTT. Amino acids: CATEPSGDFRDPNSPLHL.

In its sample, this clonotype was seen a few times. The chain employs TRBV19 and TRBJ1-5; no definite D call. V gave up 1 base and J gave up 5 bases, with 9 bases separating them. The CDR3 runs 14 residues. The germline gives CDR1 LNHDA, CDR2 SQIVND (reference sequence). In DNA, the CDR3 is TGTGCCAGTAGTATAGGACGCAGAGATCAGCCCCAGCATTTT. Its protein product is CASSIGRRDQPQHF.

Details on this clonotype: This could be a read error, since a much larger clone is one nucleotide away. The chain carries TRBV25-1 and TRBJ1-2, with TRBD1 matching 9 bases. CDR1 is MGHDK, CDR2 SYGVNS, per germline. The V gene end was trimmed by 7 bases and the J gene end by 4 bases; junction bases not matched to a gene: 19. CDR3 length equals 18 residues. The CDR3 nucleotides read TGTGCCAGCACTGCGATTCCGGGACAGGGAGGCTACTTCTATGGCTACACCTTC. Amino acids: CASTAIPGQGGYFYGYTF.

The V call is TRBV11-2, the J call TRBJ2-6; 10 bases line up with TRBD1. Germline V gene lookup returns CDR1 SGHAT and CDR2 FQNNGV. The ends lost 5 bases at V and 3 bases at J; junction bases unmatched: 10. The CDR3 covers 18 residues. CDR3 in amino acids: CASSVAGQGFNGANVLTF. The DNA of the CDR3 is TGTGCCAGCAGCGTAGCGGGACAGGGGTTCAATGGGGCCAACGTCCTGACTTTC.

The V and J genes are TRBV20-1 and TRBJ1-2, with D maybe TRBD1 (5 bases). Germline V CDR1 and CDR2: DFQATT, SNEGSKA (reference sequence). V lost 6 bases and J 0 bases, leaving 11 bases between the germline ends. This CDR3 contains 13 residues. For the CDR3, the DNA is TGCAGTGCCCCACAGGCCACTAACTATGGCTACACCTTC. It encodes CSAPQATNYGYTF.

CDR3 sequence reads: CASGLAGITGELFF. Written as DNA, the CDR3 is TGCGCCAGCGGGCTAGCGGGAATCACCGGGGAGCTGTTTTTT. This sequence joins TRBV5-1 and TRBJ2-2; 9 bases are shared with TRBD2. The junction had 5 bases not matched to a gene; V was cut back by 7 bases and J by 4 bases. The germline V gene has CDR1 SGHRS and CDR2 YFSETQ. The CDR3 totals 14 residues.

The rearrangement joins TRBV7-3 to TRBJ2-2; D is uncertain. CDR3 length: 13 amino acids. The germline V gene has CDR1 SGHTA and CDR2 FQGTGA. V was clipped by 5 bases and J by 3 bases, with 7 bases between them. For the CDR3, the DNA is TGTGCCAGCAGCCACCTCTACACCGGGGAGCTGTTTTTT. Amino acids: CASSHLYTGELFF.

This chain uses TRBV20-1 with TRBJ1-1; the D gene is possibly TRBD1 (6 bases). This CDR3 is built from 11 residues. Deletions cut 6 bases from V and 4 bases from J, with 9 bases between. CDR1 DFQATT and CDR2 SNEGSKA come from the germline V gene (reference sequence). The CDR3 DNA is TGCAGTGCAATACAGGGCACTGAAGCTTTCTTT. It translates to CSAIQGTEAFF.

V gene TRBV20-1 combines with J gene TRBJ2-5; D not resolved. This CDR3 is built from 12 residues. V was clipped by 5 bases and J by 2 bases, with 9 bases between them. Germline V lookup: CDR1 DFQATT, CDR2 SNEGSKA (reference sequence). CDR3 nucleotide sequence: TGCAGTGCTGGGTTGGCTCAAGAGACCCAGTACTTC. Protein sequence: CSAGLAQETQYF.

The chain is built from TRBV9 and TRBJ1-4, with D possibly matching TRBD1 (5 bases). CDR1 is SGDLS and CDR2 is YYNGEE in the germline V gene. The ends were cut back, 1 base at V and 7 bases at J, with 11 bases in the middle. The CDR3 runs to 14 residues. The chain's CDR3 is CASSVSGFTEKLFF. Here the CDR3 DNA reads TGTGCCAGCAGCGTATCAGGGTTTACTGAAAAACTGTTTTTT.